The 8 T cell receptor beta chains in this list originate from one sample, sequenced in a study of blood T cell repertoires in COVID-19. Assay: immunoSEQ multiplex PCR; the TCRdb copy retains only in-frame clones and omits some. In the table there are around 110,000 clones, around 89% of which are singletons. The sequenced material came from peripheral blood. The receptors shown here come from a man aged 50 or older with active or convalescent COVID-19.

The CDR3 loop is CASSQEPLVIDAYNEQFF. Written as DNA, the CDR3 is TGTGCCAGCAGCCAAGAACCGCTAGTCATCGACGCCTACAATGAGCAGTTCTTC. The chain recombines TRBV4-2 with TRBJ2-1; the D is unclear. The CDR3 is 18 amino acids. Trimming removed 0 bases from V and 2 bases from J, with 17 bases in between. The germline V gene encodes CDR1 LGHNA and CDR2 YNFKEQ.

The V and J genes are TRBV5-1 and TRBJ1-6, with 7 bases fitting TRBD1. This CDR3 is 16 amino acids long. Trimming at V came to 0 bases and at J to 8 bases, leaving 8 bases not matched to a gene. In germline, CDR1 is SGHRS, CDR2 YFSETQ. The CDR3: CASSLEGAFKHSPLHF. DNA for the CDR3: TGCGCCAGCAGCTTGGAGGGGGCCTTTAAGCATTCACCCCTCCACTTT.

The rearrangement links TRBV11-2 to TRBJ2-1, with 12 nucleotides matching TRBD2. There are 16 residues in the CDR3. V was pared by 5 bases and J by 9 bases, with 11 bases of the junction left unmatched. CDR1 and CDR2 from the germline V gene are SGHAT and FQNNGV. The CDR3 loop is CASSPFRPSGRAEQFF. The CDR3 DNA is TGTGCCAGCAGCCCCTTCAGGCCTAGCGGGAGGGCTGAGCAGTTCTTC.

This sequence joins TRBV7-9 and TRBJ1-6; D gene ambiguous. Germline V gene sequence: CDR1 SEHNR, CDR2 FQNEAQ (reference sequence). V lost 5 bases, J lost 2 bases, and 10 bases lay in between. There are 15 residues in the CDR3. The CDR3 coding sequence is TGTGCCAGCAGCCGGGGATCCACCTATAATTCACCCCTCCACTTT. This translates into CASSRGSTYNSPLHF.

The chain uses TRBV7-2 and TRBJ1-4; 9 nucleotides match TRBD1. The CDR3 spans 13 residues. V gave up 5 bases and J gave up 8 bases; unmatched junction bases: 3. CDR1 is SGHTA and CDR2 is FQGNSA in the germline V gene. The CDR3 protein is CASSPGQGEKLFF. CDR3 bases: TGTGCCAGCAGCCCGGGACAGGGAGAAAAACTGTTTTTT.

The V and J genes are TRBV12-3 or TRBV12-4 and TRBJ1-2; D call uncertain. CDR3 length equals 13 residues. Trimming took 5 bases from V and 3 from J, leaving 10 bases between them. CDR3 region: CASSLRVYYGYTF. The CDR3 DNA reads as TGTGCCAGCAGTCTCCGAGTTTACTATGGCTACACCTTC.

The CDR3 coding sequence is TGTGCCAGCAGCTCGGGACAGGTCGGGACCTACGAGCAGTACTTC. Its protein is CASSSGQVGTYEQYF. The chain couples TRBV7-9 to TRBJ2-7; TRBD1 agrees at 8 bases. Germline CDR1 reads SEHNR; CDR2 reads FQNEAQ (reference sequence). The CDR3 covers 15 residues. V trimming: 4 bases; J trimming: 2 bases; junction bases outside the gene matches: 7.

The CDR3 DNA sequence: TGTGCCAGCAGTCCCCCGGGACTAGCGGGAGGGCGTGAGCAGTACTTC. Its protein is CASSPPGLAGGREQYF. This sequence joins TRBV28 and TRBJ2-7, with 16 bases matching TRBD2. The CDR3 length is 16 residues. With V trimmed by 5 bases and J by 7 bases, 8 bases remained unmatched. CDR1 and CDR2 from the germline V gene are MDHEN and SYDVKM.